The TCR beta chain under discussion was sequenced for a study of blood T cells in healthy people across ages. The authors ran a second PCR of roughly 7 to 11 cycles using a sample-barcoded 5' primer and a J-beta primer mix. TCRdb processed the 5' RACE reads anew with MiXCR; each CDR3 protein has one entry. The sample shows over 1.5 million distinct CDR3 sequences, around 48% of them seen only once. This CDR3 comprises 14 residues. Germline CDR1 is DFQATT and CDR2 is SNEGSKA (reference sequence). The specimen was blood. This TCR came from a woman in her forties in good health. J is TRBJ2-4 and V is TRBV20-1; TRBD1 aligns across 12 bases. Matching the DNA end better, TRBJ2-7 makes the J call doubtful. For the CDR3, the DNA is TGCAGTGCTAGCTACGGGACAGGGGGCGACGAGCAGTACTTC. Amino acid sequence: CSASYGTGGDEQYF.